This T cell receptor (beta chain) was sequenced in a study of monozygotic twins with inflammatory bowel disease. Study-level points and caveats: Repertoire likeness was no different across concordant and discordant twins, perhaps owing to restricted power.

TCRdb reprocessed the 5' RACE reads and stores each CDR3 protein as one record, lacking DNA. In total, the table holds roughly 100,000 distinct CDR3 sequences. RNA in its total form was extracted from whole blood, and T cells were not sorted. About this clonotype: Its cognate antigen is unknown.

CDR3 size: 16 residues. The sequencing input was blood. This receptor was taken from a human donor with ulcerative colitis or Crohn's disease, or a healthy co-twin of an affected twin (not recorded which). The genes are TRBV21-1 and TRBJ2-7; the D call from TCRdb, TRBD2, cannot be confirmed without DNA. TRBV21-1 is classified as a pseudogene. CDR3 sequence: CASSPRTQNSTYEQYF.